This T cell receptor (beta chain) was obtained from a study of spatial heterogeneity in lung cancer. Study at large: Counts of TCR transcripts in tumor regions tracked strongly with a T cell module score that came from matched bulk RNA-seq.

TCRdb re-derived calls from the 5' RACE reads in MiXCR, one entry per CDR3 protein. The sample has some 9,800 distinct CDR3 sequences; just under 6.5% are singletons. The time point is: sample taken at primary tumor resection. Whole RNA, which was extracted from tumor, nontumor lung tissue or frozen PBMC, was sequenced without any cell sorting. This clonotype occurred many times. Its antigen is currently unknown. Whole-study results and caveats: Alpha and beta chain coverage of tumor T cells was estimated at about 7.4% and 14%, respectively. Mutation counts in tumors were tracked by counts of expanded intratumoral alpha and beta TCRs.

The origin of this receptor is a male donor with early-stage non-small cell lung cancer. This specimen was lung tumor tissue, taken at surgery.

The CDR3 DNA reads as TGTGCCAGCAGCCCGCCTAATGAAAAACTGTTTTTT. This encodes CASSPPNEKLFF. V gene TRBV7-6 combines with J gene TRBJ1-4; D gene unclear. Germline values: CDR1 SGHVS, CDR2 FNYEAQ. V dropped 5 bases and J dropped 3 bases, with 4 bases sitting between them. This CDR3 region has 12 residues.